The clone carrying this TCR beta chain showed up just once. This sample was included in a study of blood T cell repertoires in COVID-19. Whole-study context: In each case, the material was cDNA or gDNA derived from T cells, B-cell-depleted T cells, or PBMCs.

Sequencing used immunoSEQ multiplex PCR; TCRdb keeps in-frame clones, though not all of them. The sample has about 64,000 clones, nearly 90% seen once. V lost 4 bases to trimming and J lost 8 bases; unmatched junction nucleotides: 10. The CDR3 spans 17 residues. CDR1 is SGHNT and CDR2 is YYREEE in the germline V gene (reference sequence). This chain joins TRBV5-4 and TRBJ2-4; 15 bases are a match to TRBD2. This clonotype was obtained from a man in his 70s with acute or convalescent COVID-19. The sample taken for sequencing was peripheral blood. CDR3 sequence (DNA): TGTGCCAGCAGCCTCGGGACTAGCGGGGGGCTGGGGGACATTCAGTACTTC. Translation gives CASSLGTSGGLGDIQYF.